This T cell receptor beta chain was obtained from a study of blood T cell repertoires in COVID-19. The assay was immunoSEQ multiplex PCR, and TCRdb's table has in-frame clones only and misses some. Of some 390,000 clones in the sample, about nine tenths were seen once. CDR1 is MNHEY and CDR2 is SMNVEV in the germline V gene (reference sequence). This CDR3 is 13 amino acids long. V lost 4 bases to trimming and J lost 2 bases, with 9 bases between them. The chain recombines TRBV27 with TRBJ2-7, with a tentative D call TRBD2 (6 bases). The sample comprised PBMCs or T cells enriched from blood (not recorded which). The sequence was collected from a woman in her twenties or thirties who had recovered from COVID-19. The CDR3 loop is CASSSGGPYEQYF. CDR3 DNA: TGTGCCAGCAGTTCCGGGGGACCCTACGAGCAGTACTTC.